This T cell receptor beta chain is drawn from a study of human T cells and chemical hapten exposure. Time point defined: pre-sensitization, week 0. Indicated treatment: therapeutic diphenylcyclopropenone sensitization with weekly scalp DPC. Per the study methods: TCR counts had a median of about 92,000 per sample and spanned roughly 23,224 to 750,000. From the RACE reads, TCRdb called clonotypes with MiXCR, one entry per CDR3 protein. These V and J calls rely on TCRdb rather than the paper's analysis. The sample carries more than 250,000 distinct CDR3 sequences, around 9.3% recorded once. This CDR3 region has 14 residues. CDR1 and CDR2 (germline): SGHRS, YFSETQ. J gave up 7 bases and V 0 bases, and 3 bases lay outside the gene matches.

The clonotype was recovered from a middle-aged woman with alopecia areata. Some clones in this sample may be carry-over from other donors' samples. Sequenced material: whole blood, taken in connection with sensitization to the hapten diphenylcyclopropenone (DPC). This chain uses TRBV5-1 with TRBJ2-3, with TRBD2 matching over 9 bases. CDR3 nucleotide sequence: TGCGCCAGCAGCTTGGAGCTAGCGGGAAATACGCAGTATTTT. It encodes CASSLELAGNTQYF.